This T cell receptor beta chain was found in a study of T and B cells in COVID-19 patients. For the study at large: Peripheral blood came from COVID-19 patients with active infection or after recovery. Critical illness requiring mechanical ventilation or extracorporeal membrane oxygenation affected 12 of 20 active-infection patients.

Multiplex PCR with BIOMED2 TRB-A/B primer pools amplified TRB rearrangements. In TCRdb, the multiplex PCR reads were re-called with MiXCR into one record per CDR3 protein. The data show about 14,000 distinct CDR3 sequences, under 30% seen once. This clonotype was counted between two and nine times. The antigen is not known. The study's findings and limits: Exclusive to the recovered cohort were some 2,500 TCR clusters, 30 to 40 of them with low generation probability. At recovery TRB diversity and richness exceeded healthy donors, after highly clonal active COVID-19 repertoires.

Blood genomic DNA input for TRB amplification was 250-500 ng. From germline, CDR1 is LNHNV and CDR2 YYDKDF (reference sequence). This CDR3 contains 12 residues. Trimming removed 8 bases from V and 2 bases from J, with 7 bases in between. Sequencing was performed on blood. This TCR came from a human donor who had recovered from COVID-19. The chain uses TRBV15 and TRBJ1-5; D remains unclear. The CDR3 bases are TGTGCCACCCAAAGTGGCAATCAGCCCCAGCATTTT. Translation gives CATQSGNQPQHF.